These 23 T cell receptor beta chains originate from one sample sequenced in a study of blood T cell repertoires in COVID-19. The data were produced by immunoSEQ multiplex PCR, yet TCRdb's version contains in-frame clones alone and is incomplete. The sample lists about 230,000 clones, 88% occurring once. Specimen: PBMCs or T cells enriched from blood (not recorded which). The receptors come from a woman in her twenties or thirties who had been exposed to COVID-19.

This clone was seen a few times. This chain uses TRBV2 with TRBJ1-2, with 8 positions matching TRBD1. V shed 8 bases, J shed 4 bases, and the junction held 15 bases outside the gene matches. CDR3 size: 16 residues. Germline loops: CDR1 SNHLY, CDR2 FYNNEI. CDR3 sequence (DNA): TGTGCCAGCCTTCTCTCGGGACAGGTCTCACTCTATGGCTACACCTTC. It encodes CASLLSGQVSLYGYTF.

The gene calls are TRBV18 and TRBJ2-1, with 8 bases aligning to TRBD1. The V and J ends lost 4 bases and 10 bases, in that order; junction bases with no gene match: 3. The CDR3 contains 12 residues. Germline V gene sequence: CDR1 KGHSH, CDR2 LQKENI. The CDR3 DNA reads TGTGCCAGCTCACTAGGGACAGGCGAGCAGTTCTTC. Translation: CASSLGTGEQFF.

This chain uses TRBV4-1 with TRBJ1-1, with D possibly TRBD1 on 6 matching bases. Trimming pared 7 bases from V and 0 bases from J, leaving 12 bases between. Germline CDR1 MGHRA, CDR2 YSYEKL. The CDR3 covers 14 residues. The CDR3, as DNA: TGCGCCAGCACACAGGGTAACATGAACACTGAAGCTTTCTTT. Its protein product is CASTQGNMNTEAFF.

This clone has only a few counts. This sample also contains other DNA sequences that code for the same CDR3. CDR3 residues: CASSYGQGVSPLHF. CDR3 bases: TGTGCCAGCAGCTACGGACAGGGGGTATCACCCCTCCACTTT. The chain is built from TRBV3-1 (or the pseudogene TRBV3-2) and TRBJ1-6; 10 bases are a match to TRBD1. V lost 5 bases and J lost 10; bases outside the gene matches: 5. The CDR3 totals 14 residues. Germline lookup yields CDR1 LGHDT and CDR2 YNNKEL (reference sequence).

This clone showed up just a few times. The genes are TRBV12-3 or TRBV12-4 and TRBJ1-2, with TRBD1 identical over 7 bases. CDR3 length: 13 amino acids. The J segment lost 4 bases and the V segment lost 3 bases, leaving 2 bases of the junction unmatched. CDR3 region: CASSFRDSYGYTF. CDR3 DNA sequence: TGTGCCAGCAGTTTCCGGGACAGCTATGGCTACACCTTC.

CDR3 loop: CASTSGGLWYGYTF. The CDR3 DNA reads TGTGCCAGTACCTCGGGGGGGCTTTGGTATGGCTACACCTTC. This rearrangement joins TRBV19 to TRBJ1-2; weak D call: TRBD1 (6 bases). In germline, CDR1 is LNHDA, CDR2 SQIVND (reference sequence). CDR3 length equals 14 residues. Trimming removed 7 bases from V and 5 bases from J, with 17 bases in between. Combining the CDR3 with reference TRBV19 and TRBJ1-2 gives the whole variable domain DGGITQSPKYLFRKEGQNVTLSCEQNLNHDAMYWYRQDPGQGLRLIYYSQIVNDFQKGDIAEGYSVSREKKESFPLTVTSAQKNPTAFYLCASTSGGLWYGYTFGSGTRLTVV.

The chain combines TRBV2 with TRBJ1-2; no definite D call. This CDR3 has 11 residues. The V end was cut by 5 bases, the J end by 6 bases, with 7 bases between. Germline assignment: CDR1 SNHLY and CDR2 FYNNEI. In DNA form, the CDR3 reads TGTGCCAGCAGTCCCTACCATGGCTACACCTTC. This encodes CASSPYHGYTF. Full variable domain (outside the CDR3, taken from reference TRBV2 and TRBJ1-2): EPEVTQTPSHQVTQMGQEVILRCVPISNHLYFYWYRQILGQKVEFLVSFYNNEISEKSEIFDDQFSVERPDGSNFTLKIRSTKLEDSAMYFCASSPYHGYTFGSGTRLTVV.

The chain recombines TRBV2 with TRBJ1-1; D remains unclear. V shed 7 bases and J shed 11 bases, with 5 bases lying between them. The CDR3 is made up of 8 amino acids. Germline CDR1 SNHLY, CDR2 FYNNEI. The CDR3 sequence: CASTMAFF. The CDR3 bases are TGTGCCAGCACAATGGCTTTCTTT.

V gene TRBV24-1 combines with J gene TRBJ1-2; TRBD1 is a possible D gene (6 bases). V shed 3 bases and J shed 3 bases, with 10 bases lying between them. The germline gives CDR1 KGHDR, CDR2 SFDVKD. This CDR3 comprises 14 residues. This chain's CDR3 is CATSDPGVDYGYTF. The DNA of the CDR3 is TGTGCCACCAGTGATCCAGGGGTAGACTATGGCTACACCTTC.

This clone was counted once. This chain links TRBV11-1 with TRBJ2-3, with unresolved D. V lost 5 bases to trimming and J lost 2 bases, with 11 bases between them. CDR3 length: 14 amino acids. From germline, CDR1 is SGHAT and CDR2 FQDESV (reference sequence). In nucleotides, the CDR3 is TGTGCCAGCAGCCGAGAAAGAGTCACAGATACGCAGTATTTT. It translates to CASSRERVTDTQYF.

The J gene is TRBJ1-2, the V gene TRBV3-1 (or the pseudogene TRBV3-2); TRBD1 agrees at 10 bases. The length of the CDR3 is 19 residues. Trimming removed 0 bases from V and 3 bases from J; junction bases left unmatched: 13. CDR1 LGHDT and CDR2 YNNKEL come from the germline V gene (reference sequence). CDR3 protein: CASSQDIDRGRVGDYGYTF. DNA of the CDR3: TGTGCCAGCAGCCAAGATATCGACAGGGGGCGTGTCGGAGACTATGGCTACACCTTC.

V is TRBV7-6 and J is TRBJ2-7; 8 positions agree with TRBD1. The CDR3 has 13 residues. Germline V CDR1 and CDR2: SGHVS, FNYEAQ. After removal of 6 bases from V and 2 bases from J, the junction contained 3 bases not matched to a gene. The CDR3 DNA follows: TGTGCCAGCAGTCAGGGGGCGACCTACGAGCAGTACTTC. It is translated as CASSQGATYEQYF.

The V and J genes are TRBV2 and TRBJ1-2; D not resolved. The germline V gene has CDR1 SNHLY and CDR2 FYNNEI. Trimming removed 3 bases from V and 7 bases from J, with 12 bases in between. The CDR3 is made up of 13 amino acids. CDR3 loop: CASSEGSPSGYTF. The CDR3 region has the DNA TGTGCCAGCAGTGAGGGCAGCCCTTCTGGCTACACCTTC. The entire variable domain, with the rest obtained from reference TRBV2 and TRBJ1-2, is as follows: EPEVTQTPSHQVTQMGQEVILRCVPISNHLYFYWYRQILGQKVEFLVSFYNNEISEKSEIFDDQFSVERPDGSNFTLKIRSTKLEDSAMYFCASSEGSPSGYTFGSGTRLTVV.

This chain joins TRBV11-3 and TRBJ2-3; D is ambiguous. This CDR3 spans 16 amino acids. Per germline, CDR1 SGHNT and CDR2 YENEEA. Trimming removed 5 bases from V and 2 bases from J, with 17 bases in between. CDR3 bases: TGTGCCAGCAGCCCGAGAGGTGACTCCCCCACAGATACGCAGTATTTT. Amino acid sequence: CASSPRGDSPTDTQYF.

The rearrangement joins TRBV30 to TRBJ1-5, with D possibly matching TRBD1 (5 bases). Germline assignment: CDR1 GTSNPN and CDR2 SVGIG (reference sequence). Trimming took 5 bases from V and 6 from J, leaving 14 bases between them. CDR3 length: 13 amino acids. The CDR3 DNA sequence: TGTGCCTGGTCAAATCAGGGTGTTCAGCCCCAGCATTTT. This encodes CAWSNQGVQPQHF.

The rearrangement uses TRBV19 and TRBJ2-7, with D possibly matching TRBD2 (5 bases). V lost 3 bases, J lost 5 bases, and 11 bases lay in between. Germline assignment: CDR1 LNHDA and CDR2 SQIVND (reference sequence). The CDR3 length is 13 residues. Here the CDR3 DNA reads TGTGCCAGTAGTATCTTCATCGGGGACGAGCAGTACTTC. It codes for CASSIFIGDEQYF.

CDR3 coding DNA: TGTGCCAGTAGTATGCGGCGGGGGGACGACTATGGCTACACCTTC. This encodes CASSMRRGDDYGYTF. V usage is TRBV19 and J usage is TRBJ1-2; a weak D match, TRBD1 (5 bases). With 3 bases removed from V and 3 bases from J, the gap between germline ends came to 14 bases. Germline lookup yields CDR1 LNHDA and CDR2 SQIVND (reference sequence). This CDR3 is built from 15 residues.

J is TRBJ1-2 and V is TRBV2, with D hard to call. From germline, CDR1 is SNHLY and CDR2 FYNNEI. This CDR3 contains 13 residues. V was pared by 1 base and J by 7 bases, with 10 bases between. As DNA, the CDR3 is TGTGCCAGCAGTGAAGAGTTGGGAGCTGGCTACACCTTC. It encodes CASSEELGAGYTF. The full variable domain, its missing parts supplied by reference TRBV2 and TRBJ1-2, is EPEVTQTPSHQVTQMGQEVILRCVPISNHLYFYWYRQILGQKVEFLVSFYNNEISEKSEIFDDQFSVERPDGSNFTLKIRSTKLEDSAMYFCASSEELGAGYTFGSGTRLTVV.

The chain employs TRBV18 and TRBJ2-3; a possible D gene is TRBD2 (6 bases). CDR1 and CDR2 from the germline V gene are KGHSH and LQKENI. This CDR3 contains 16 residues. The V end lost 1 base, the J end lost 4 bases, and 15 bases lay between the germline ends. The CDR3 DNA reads TGTGCCAGCTCACCACTCGGCGCGGGACGGTCAGATACGCAGTATTTT. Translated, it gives CASSPLGAGRSDTQYF.

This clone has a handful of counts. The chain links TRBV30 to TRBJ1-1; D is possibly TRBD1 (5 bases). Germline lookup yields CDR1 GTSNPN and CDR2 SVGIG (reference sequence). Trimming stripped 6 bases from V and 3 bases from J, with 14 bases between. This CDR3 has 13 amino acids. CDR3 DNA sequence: TGTGCCTGTCGCGGGGGGGAGGACACTGAAGCTTTCTTT. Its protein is CACRGGEDTEAFF.

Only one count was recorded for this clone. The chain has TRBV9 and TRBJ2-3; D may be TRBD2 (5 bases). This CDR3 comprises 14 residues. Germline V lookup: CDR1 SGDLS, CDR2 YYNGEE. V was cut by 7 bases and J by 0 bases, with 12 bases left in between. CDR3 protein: CASGAGASTDTQYF. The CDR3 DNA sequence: TGTGCCAGCGGCGCGGGTGCTAGCACAGATACGCAGTATTTT.

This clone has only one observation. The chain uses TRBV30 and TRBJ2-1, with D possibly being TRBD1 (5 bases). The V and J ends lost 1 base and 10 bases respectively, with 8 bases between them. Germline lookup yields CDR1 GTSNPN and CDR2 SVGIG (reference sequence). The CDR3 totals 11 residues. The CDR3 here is CAWSGRVEQFF. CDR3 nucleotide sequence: TGTGCCTGGAGTGGCAGGGTGGAGCAGTTCTTC.

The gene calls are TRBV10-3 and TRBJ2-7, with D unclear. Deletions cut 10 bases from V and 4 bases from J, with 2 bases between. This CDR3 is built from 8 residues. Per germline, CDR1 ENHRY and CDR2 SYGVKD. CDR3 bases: TGTGCCACTTACGAGCAGTACTTC. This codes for CATYEQYF.